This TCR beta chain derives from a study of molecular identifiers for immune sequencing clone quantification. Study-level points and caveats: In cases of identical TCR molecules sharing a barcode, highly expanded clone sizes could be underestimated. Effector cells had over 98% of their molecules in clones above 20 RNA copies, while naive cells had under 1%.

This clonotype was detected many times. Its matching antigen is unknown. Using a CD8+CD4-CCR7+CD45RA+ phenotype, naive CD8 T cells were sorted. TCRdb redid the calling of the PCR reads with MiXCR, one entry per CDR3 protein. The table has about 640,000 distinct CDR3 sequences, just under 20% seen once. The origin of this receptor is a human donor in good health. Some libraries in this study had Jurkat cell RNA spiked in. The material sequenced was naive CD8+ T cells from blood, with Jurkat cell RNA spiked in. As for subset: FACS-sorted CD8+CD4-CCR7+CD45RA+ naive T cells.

The CDR3 nucleotides are TGTGCCAGCAGCTTAGGAGGACTAGGGGCAAATGAGCAGTTCTTC. Encoded protein: CASSLGGLGANEQFF. The rearrangement uses TRBV11-2 and TRBJ2-1, with TRBD2 matching 7 bases. The CDR3 loop spans 15 amino acids. With 1 base clipped from V and 7 bases from J, the junction kept 7 bases outside the gene matches. CDR1 and CDR2 from the germline V gene are SGHAT and FQNNGV.